This paragraph reports one T cell receptor beta chain. Trimming cost V 5 bases and J 4 bases, with 12 bases left between them. CDR1 is SGHRS and CDR2 is YFSETQ in the germline V gene. The CDR3 totals 13 residues. By way of CD45RO/CCR7/CD25/CD127/CD95/CD27, the CD4+ regulatory, stem cell-like memory, central memory and naive cells were sorted. The investigators reverse transcribed all of the isolated RNA, so they sequenced expressed TCRB transcripts. Sequencing was performed with immunoSEQ multiplex PCR; in TCRdb, only in-frame clones are kept and a portion is missing. The table records around 320,000 clones, 14% of them present only once. The data originate from a study of beta chain features in type 1 diabetes.

This chain links TRBV5-1 with TRBJ1-2, with D unclear. The sample comprised central memory CD4+ T cells from blood. This TCR came from a man between 25 and 39 years old in good health. The CDR3 spells CASRFGDGYGYTF. As DNA, the CDR3 is TGCGCCAGCAGATTTGGAGATGGCTATGGCTACACCTTC.